A selection of T cell receptor beta chains follows, all from one sample in a study of vaccination effects on CD4 cells after COVID-19. Here immunoSEQ multiplex PCR was the method, and the copy in TCRdb shows in-frame clones only, minus some. The data hold approximately 40,000 clones, with roughly 70% observed a single time. These receptors lack a known antigen. The specimen was CD4+ T cells from PBMCs cultured with SARS-CoV-2 spike peptides, collected before COVID-19 vaccination. These receptors all stem from a human donor who received a COVID-19 vaccine. CDR3s include the opening cysteine and the closing phenylalanine or tryptophan. Each record gives: clone size, V gene, J gene, D gene, CDR3 DNA, CDR3 protein. The D gene is left open where the match is weak. Expanded clones are given a class, and other clones once, few, many or no size at all.

clone size: NA; V gene: TRBV11-2; J gene: TRBJ2-3; D gene: TRBD2; CDR3 DNA: TGTGCCAGCAGTAACAAACGACTAGCGGGGGCCCACACAGATACGCAGTATTTT; CDR3 protein: CASSNKRLAGAHTDTQYF
clone size: few; V gene: TRBV7-7; J gene: TRBJ2-6; D gene: TRBD1; CDR3 DNA: TGTGCTAGCAGCCGGACAGGGAAACCTGTTGGGGCCAACGTCCTGACTTTC; CDR3 protein: CASSRTGKPVGANVLTF
clone size: NA; V gene: TRBV5-1; J gene: TRBJ1-3; D gene: NA; CDR3 DNA: TGCGCCAGCAGCTTGGGGACACCGTACGCGTCCTCTGGAAACACCATATATTTT; CDR3 protein: CASSLGTPYASSGNTIYF
clone size: NA; V gene: TRBV7-9; J gene: TRBJ2-3; D gene: NA; CDR3 DNA: TGTGCCAGCAGCACCCGTCGGACTGGCACAGATACGCAGTATTTT; CDR3 protein: CASSTRRTGTDTQYF
clone size: NA; V gene: TRBV5-4; J gene: TRBJ2-6; D gene: TRBD2; CDR3 DNA: TGTGCCAGCAGCCCGGGGACTAGCGGGGGCCTCGGGGCCAACGTCCTGACTTTC; CDR3 protein: CASSPGTSGGLGANVLTF
clone size: NA; V gene: TRBV20-1; J gene: TRBJ2-1; D gene: NA; CDR3 DNA: TGCAGTGCTAGTATACAGATATCCTACAATGAGCAGTTCTTC; CDR3 protein: CSASIQISYNEQFF
clone size: NA; V gene: TRBV30; J gene: TRBJ2-7; D gene: TRBD1; CDR3 DNA: TGTGCCTGGAGTGTAAGAGGGGTACAGGGGGGCGAGCAGTACTTC; CDR3 protein: CAWSVRGVQGGEQYF
clone size: NA; V gene: TRBV6-1; J gene: TRBJ2-6; D gene: TRBD1; CDR3 DNA: TGTGCCAGCAGTGGGACAGGGGCCCTCTCTGGGGCCAACGTCCTGACTTTC; CDR3 protein: CASSGTGALSGANVLTF
clone size: NA; V gene: TRBV28; J gene: TRBJ1-1; D gene: NA; CDR3 DNA: TGTGCCAGCAGTCCTTACAGGAACACTGAAGCTTTCTTT; CDR3 protein: CASSPYRNTEAFF
clone size: once; V gene: TRBV5-8; J gene: TRBJ1-5; D gene: NA; CDR3 DNA: TGTGCCAGCAGCTTGGCGACAACAAGCAATCAGCCCCAGCATTTT; CDR3 protein: CASSLATTSNQPQHF
clone size: NA; V gene: TRBV18; J gene: TRBJ1-6; D gene: NA; CDR3 DNA: TGTGCCAGCTCCACAGGGACCGCAGATAATTCACCCCTCCACTTT; CDR3 protein: CASSTGTADNSPLHF
clone size: NA; V gene: TRBV18; J gene: TRBJ1-1; D gene: NA; CDR3 DNA: TGTGCCAGCTCACCTTATTGGGACTTTCGACGGGTCAACACTGAAGCTTTCTTT; CDR3 protein: CASSPYWDFRRVNTEAFF
clone size: once; V gene: TRBV5-1; J gene: TRBJ1-6; D gene: NA; CDR3 DNA: TGCGCCAGCAGCTTAACTCCGAGCTCCTATAATTCACCCCTCCACTTT; CDR3 protein: CASSLTPSSYNSPLHF
clone size: few; V gene: TRBV6-5; J gene: TRBJ2-2; D gene: TRBD2; CDR3 DNA: TGTGCCAGCAGTCCGGGACTAGCGGTGGGAGGGGAGCTGTTTTTT; CDR3 protein: CASSPGLAVGGELFF
clone size: few; V gene: TRBV12-5; J gene: TRBJ2-1; D gene: TRBD1; CDR3 DNA: TGTGCTAGTGGTTTGGGGACCGGGACAGGTAACAATGAGCAGTTCTTC; CDR3 protein: CASGLGTGTGNNEQFF
clone size: few; V gene: TRBV11-2; J gene: TRBJ1-2; D gene: TRBD1; CDR3 DNA: TGTGCCAGCAGCTCGGGACAGGGGACCTATGGCTACACCTTC; CDR3 protein: CASSSGQGTYGYTF
clone size: NA; V gene: TRBV6-5; J gene: TRBJ2-3; D gene: TRBD2; CDR3 DNA: TGTGCCAGCAGTTACTCGGCTACCGGGACTAGACGTACGCAGTATTTT; CDR3 protein: CASSYSATGTRRTQYF
clone size: NA; V gene: TRBV6-2/TRBV6-3; J gene: TRBJ2-7; D gene: TRBD1; CDR3 DNA: TGTGCCAGCAGCTTGATGGGACAGTCCTACGAGCAGTACTTC; CDR3 protein: CASSLMGQSYEQYF
clone size: few; V gene: TRBV20-1; J gene: TRBJ1-5; D gene: NA; CDR3 DNA: TGCAGTGCTAGTGGGGGAGGTTATAGCAATCAGCCCCAGCATTTT; CDR3 protein: CSASGGGYSNQPQHF
clone size: few; V gene: TRBV7-8; J gene: TRBJ1-2; D gene: NA; CDR3 DNA: TGTGCCAGCAGCTCGTACAGGGCGGCCGGGGGTGGCTACACCTTC; CDR3 protein: CASSSYRAAGGGYTF
clone size: NA; V gene: TRBV3-1/TRBV3-2; J gene: TRBJ2-1; D gene: TRBD2; CDR3 DNA: TGTACCAGCAGCCAAGGGTCGGGAGGGCCGTTCTTC; CDR3 protein: CTSSQGSGGPFF
clone size: NA; V gene: TRBV18; J gene: TRBJ1-1; D gene: NA; CDR3 DNA: TGTGCCAGCTCATCAGGACAGATGACTGAAGCTTTCTTT; CDR3 protein: CASSSGQMTEAFF
clone size: NA; V gene: TRBV7-3; J gene: TRBJ2-1; D gene: NA; CDR3 DNA: TGTGCCAGCAGTCTCGCCGGTTTGAGCAATGAGCAGTTCTTC; CDR3 protein: CASSLAGLSNEQFF
clone size: few; V gene: TRBV5-4; J gene: TRBJ1-3; D gene: NA; CDR3 DNA: TGTGCCAGCAGCTTGGGGCCGACCGCTGGGGACACCATATATTTT; CDR3 protein: CASSLGPTAGDTIYF
clone size: once; V gene: TRBV6-1; J gene: TRBJ2-5; D gene: TRBD1; CDR3 DNA: TGTGCCAGCAGTGACCGCCGGGACAGGGGCAACCAAGAGACCCAGTACTTC; CDR3 protein: CASSDRRDRGNQETQYF
clone size: NA; V gene: TRBV19; J gene: TRBJ2-4; D gene: TRBD2; CDR3 DNA: TGTGCCAGTAGTATAAGAATGACTAGCGGATACAAAAACATTCAGTACTTC; CDR3 protein: CASSIRMTSGYKNIQYF